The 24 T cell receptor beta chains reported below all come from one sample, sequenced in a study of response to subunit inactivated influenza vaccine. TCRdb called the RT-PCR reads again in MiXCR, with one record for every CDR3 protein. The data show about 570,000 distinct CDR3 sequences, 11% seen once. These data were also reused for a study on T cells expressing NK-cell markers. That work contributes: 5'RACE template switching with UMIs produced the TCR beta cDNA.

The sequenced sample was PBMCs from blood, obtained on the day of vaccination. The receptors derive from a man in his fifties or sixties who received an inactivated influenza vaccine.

Written as DNA, the CDR3 is TGTGCCAGCAGTTCTTCAGGGGATACGCAGTATTTT. Translated, it gives CASSSSGDTQYF. The chain employs TRBV28 and TRBJ2-3, with a tentative D call TRBD1 (5 bases). Trimming shortened V by 4 bases and J by 6 bases, and 8 bases separated the two germline ends. The CDR3 is 12 residues long. CDR1 is MDHEN and CDR2 is SYDVKM in the germline V gene.

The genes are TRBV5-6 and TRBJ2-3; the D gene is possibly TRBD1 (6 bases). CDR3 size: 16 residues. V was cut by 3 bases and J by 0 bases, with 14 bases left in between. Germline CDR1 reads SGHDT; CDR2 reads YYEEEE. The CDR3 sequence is CASSWTVQPSTDTQYF. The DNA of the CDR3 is TGTGCCAGCAGCTGGACAGTCCAGCCTAGCACAGATACGCAGTATTTT.

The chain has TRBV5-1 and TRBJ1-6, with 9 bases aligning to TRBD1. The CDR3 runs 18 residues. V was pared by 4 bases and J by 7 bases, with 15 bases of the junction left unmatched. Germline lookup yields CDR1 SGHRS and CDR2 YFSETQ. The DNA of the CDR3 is TGCGCCAGCAGCCCGACAGGGGGGAAATCCATCGCGAATTCACCCCTCCACTTT. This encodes CASSPTGGKSIANSPLHF.

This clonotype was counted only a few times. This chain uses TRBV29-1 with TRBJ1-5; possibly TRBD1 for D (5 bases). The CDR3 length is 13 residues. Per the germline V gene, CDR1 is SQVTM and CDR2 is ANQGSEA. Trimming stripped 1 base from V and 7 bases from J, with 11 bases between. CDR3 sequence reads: CSVEGQGGQPQHF. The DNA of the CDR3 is TGCAGCGTTGAAGGTCAGGGAGGACAGCCCCAGCATTTT. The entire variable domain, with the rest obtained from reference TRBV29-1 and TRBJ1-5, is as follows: SAVISQKPSRDICQRGTSLTIQCQVDSQVTMMFWYRQQPGQSLTLIATANQGSEATYESGFVIDKFPISRPNLTFSTLTVSNMSPEDSSIYLCSVEGQGGQPQHFGDGTRLSIL.

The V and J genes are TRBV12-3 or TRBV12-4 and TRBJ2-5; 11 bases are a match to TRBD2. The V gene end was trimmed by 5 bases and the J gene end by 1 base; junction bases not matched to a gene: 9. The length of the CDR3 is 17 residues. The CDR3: CASSPNRLAGLQETQYF. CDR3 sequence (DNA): TGTGCCAGCAGTCCCAACCGACTAGCGGGGCTCCAAGAGACCCAGTACTTC.

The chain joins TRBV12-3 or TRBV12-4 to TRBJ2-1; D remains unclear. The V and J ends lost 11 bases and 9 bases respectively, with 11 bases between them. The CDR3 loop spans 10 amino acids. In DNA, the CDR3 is TGTGCCGCCGAAACCCGTGAGCAGTTCTTC. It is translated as CAAETREQFF.

CDR3 sequence: CASSLWGTGTALGYGYTF. In DNA form, the CDR3 reads TGCGCCAGCAGCTTATGGGGAACCGGGACCGCGCTCGGCTATGGCTACACCTTC. The chain uses TRBV5-1 and TRBJ1-2; tentative D call: TRBD1 (5 bases). Germline assignment: CDR1 SGHRS and CDR2 YFSETQ. The CDR3 has 18 residues. V was clipped by 2 bases and J by 4 bases, with 24 bases between them.

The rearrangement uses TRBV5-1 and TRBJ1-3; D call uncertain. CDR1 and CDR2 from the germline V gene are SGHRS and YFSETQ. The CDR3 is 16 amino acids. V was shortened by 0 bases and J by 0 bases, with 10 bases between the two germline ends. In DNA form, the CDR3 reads TGCGCCAGCAGCTTGGAATATCAAGCCTCTGGAAACACCATATATTTT. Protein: CASSLEYQASGNTIYF.

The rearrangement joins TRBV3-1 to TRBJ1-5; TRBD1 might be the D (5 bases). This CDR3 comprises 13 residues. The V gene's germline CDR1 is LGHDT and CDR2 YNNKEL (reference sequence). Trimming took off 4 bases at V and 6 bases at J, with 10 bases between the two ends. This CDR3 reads CASSPLQGQPQHF. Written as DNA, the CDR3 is TGTGCCAGCAGCCCCCTCCAGGGTCAGCCCCAGCATTTT. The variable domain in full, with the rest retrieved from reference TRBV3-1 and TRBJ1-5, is DTAVSQTPKYLVTQMGNDKSIKCEQNLGHDTMYWYKQDSKKFLKIMFSYNNKELIINETVPNRFSPKSPDKAHLNLHINSLELGDSAVYFCASSPLQGQPQHFGDGTRLSIL.

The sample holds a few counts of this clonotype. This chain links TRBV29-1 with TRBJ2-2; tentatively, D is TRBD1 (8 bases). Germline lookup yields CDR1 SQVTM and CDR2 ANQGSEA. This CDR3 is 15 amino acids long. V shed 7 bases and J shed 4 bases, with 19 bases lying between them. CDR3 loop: CSAGQGGGGTGELFF. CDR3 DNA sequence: TGCAGCGCCGGACAGGGAGGGGGTGGCACCGGGGAGCTGTTTTTT.

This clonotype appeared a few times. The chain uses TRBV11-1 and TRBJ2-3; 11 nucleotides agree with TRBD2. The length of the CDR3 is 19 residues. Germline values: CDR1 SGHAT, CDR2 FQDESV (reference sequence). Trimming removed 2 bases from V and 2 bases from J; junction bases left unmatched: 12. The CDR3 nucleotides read TGTGCCAGCAGCTTATGGGCTAGCGGGAGGAAGGTATCCACAGATACGCAGTATTTT. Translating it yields CASSLWASGRKVSTDTQYF.

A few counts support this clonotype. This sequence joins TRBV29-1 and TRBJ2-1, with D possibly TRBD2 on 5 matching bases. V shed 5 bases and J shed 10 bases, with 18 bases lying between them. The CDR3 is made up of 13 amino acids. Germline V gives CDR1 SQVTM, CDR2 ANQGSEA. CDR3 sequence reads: CSVRGRLAEEQFF. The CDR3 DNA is TGCAGCGTTCGGGGAAGGCTGGCCGAGGAGCAGTTCTTC.

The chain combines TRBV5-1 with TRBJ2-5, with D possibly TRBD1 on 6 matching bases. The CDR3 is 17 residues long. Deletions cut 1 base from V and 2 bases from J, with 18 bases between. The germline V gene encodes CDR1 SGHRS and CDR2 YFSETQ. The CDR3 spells CASSLMLGANMQETQYF. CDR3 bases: TGCGCCAGCAGCTTGATGCTGGGGGCCAACATGCAAGAGACCCAGTACTTC.

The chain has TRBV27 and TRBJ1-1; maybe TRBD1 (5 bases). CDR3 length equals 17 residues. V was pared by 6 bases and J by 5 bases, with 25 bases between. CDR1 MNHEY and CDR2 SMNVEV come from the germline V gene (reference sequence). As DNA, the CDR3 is TGTGCCAGCAGCTATCAGGTGAGGGCGAGGAGGGGTACTGAAGCTTTCTTT. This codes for CASSYQVRARRGTEAFF.

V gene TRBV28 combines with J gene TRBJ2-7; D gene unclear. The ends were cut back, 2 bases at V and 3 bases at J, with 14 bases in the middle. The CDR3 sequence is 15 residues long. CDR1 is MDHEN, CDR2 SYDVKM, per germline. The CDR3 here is CASSLPRETDYEQYF. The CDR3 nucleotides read TGTGCCAGCAGTTTACCTAGAGAAACGGACTACGAGCAGTACTTC.

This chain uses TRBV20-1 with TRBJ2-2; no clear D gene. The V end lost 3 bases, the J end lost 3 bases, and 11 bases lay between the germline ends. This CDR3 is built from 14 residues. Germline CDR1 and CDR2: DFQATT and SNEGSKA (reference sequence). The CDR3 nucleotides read TGCAGTGCTAGGACGATTATAGACACCGGGGAGCTGTTTTTT. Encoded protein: CSARTIIDTGELFF.

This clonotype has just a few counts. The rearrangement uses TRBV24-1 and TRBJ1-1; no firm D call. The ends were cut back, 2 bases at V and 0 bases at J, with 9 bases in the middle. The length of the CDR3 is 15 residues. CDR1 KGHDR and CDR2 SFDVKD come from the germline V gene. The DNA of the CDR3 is TGTGCCACCAGTGATTCTGGCAGTGTGAACACTGAAGCTTTCTTT. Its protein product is CATSDSGSVNTEAFF.

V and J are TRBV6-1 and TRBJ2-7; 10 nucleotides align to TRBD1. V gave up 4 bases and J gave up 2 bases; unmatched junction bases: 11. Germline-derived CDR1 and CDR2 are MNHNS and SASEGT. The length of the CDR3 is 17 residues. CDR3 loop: CASSGWMGQGLTYEQYF. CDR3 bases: TGTGCCAGCAGTGGTTGGATGGGACAGGGGCTAACCTACGAGCAGTACTTC.

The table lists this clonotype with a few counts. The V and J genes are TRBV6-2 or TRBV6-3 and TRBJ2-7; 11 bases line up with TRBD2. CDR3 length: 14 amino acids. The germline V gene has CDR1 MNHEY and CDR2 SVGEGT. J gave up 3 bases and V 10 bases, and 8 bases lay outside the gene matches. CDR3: CATQLAGDIYEQYF. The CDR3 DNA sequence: TGTGCCACCCAACTAGCGGGAGATATCTACGAGCAGTACTTC.

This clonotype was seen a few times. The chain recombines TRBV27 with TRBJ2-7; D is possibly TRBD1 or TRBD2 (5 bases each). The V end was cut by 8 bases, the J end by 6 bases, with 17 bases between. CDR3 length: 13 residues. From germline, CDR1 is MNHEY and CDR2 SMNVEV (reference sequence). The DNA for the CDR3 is TGTGCCAGCGCCGGGACCCCATACGGCGAGCAGTACTTC. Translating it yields CASAGTPYGEQYF.

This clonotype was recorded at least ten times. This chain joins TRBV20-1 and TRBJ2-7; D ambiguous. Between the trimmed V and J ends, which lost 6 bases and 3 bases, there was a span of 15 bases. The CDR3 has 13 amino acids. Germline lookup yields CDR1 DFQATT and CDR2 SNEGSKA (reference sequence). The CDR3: CSASSMGYYEQYF. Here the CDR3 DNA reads TGCAGTGCGTCCAGCATGGGTTACTACGAGCAGTACTTC.

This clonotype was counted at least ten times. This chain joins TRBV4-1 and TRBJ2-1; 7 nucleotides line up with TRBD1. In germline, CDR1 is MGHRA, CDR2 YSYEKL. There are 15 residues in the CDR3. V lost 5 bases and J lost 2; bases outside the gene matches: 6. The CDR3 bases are TGCGCCAGCAGCAGTCAGGGGGAAGCCTACAATGAGCAGTTCTTC. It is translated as CASSSQGEAYNEQFF.

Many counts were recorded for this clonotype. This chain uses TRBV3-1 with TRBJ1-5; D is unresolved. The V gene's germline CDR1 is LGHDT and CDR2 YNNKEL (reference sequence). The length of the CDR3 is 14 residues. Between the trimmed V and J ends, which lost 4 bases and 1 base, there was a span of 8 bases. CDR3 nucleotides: TGTGCCAGCAGCCTGACAACCAGCAATCAGCCCCAGCATTTT. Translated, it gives CASSLTTSNQPQHF. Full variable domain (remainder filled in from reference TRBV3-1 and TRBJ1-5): DTAVSQTPKYLVTQMGNDKSIKCEQNLGHDTMYWYKQDSKKFLKIMFSYNNKELIINETVPNRFSPKSPDKAHLNLHINSLELGDSAVYFCASSLTTSNQPQHFGDGTRLSIL.

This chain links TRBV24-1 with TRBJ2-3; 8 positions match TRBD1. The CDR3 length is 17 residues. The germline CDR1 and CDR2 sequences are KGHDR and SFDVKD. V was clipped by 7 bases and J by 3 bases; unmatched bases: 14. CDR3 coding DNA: TGTGCCACCAGCGGGGCCACAGGGGGAACGTTGACAGATACGCAGTATTTT. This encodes CATSGATGGTLTDTQYF.